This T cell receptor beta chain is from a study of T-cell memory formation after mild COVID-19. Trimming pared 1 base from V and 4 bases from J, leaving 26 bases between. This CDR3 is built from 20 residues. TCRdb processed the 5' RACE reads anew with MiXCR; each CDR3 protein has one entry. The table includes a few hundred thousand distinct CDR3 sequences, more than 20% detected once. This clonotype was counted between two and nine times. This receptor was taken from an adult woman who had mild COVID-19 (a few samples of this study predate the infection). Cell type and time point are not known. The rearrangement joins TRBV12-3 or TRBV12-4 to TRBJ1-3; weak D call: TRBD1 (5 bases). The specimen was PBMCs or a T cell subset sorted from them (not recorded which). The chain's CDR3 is CASSLVVSRQRLILGNTIYF. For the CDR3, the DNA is TGTGCCAGCAGTTTAGTAGTATCGAGACAGCGCCTTATTCTAGGAAACACCATATATTTT.